Sequencing of this TCR beta chain was carried out in a study of shared clonotypes between healthy human individuals. The study drew its donors from healthy HIV-negative adults without recent acute infections or vaccinations. In unsorted samples, genomic DNA was obtained using 80 million to 90 million PBMCs. With respect to this clone: Its antigen is unidentified.

Notes on the study in general: Clonotype sharing among donors, it was expected, would be affected by sequencing depth.

The J segment lost 4 bases and the V segment lost 6 bases, leaving 13 bases of the junction unmatched. Germline CDR1 reads MNHEY; CDR2 reads SMNVEV (reference sequence). This CDR3 has 17 amino acids. Genomic DNA per cell subset filled all wells of several immunoSEQ plates. This table comes from immunoSEQ multiplex PCR, and its TCRdb copy is limited to in-frame clones, with some not included. The sample has about 490,000 clones, over 70% seen once. Sequencing was carried out using PBMCs. The chain carries TRBV27 and TRBJ2-7, with 12 bases fitting TRBD1. This TCR came from a woman aged 40 to 50 in good health. Some clones in this sample may be carry-over from other donors' samples. CDR3 amino acids: CASSPLTGTGGIYEQYF. The CDR3 region has the DNA TGTGCCAGCAGCCCTCTAACCGGGACAGGGGGCATATACGAGCAGTACTTC.